Listed here are 28 T cell receptor beta chains from one sample, sequenced in a study of blood T cells in healthy people across ages. A J-beta primer mix and a sample-barcoded 5' primer were used in a second PCR of roughly 6 to 11 cycles. MiXCR, applied by TCRdb to the 5' RACE reads, yields one record per CDR3 protein. The repertoire holds hundreds of thousands of distinct CDR3 sequences, with around 48% as singletons. The sequencing sample was made of blood. The receptors stem from a man aged 30-40 years in good health.

As for this clonotype: Germline is not matched at one junction end, which may reflect a read error. The chain carries TRBV25-1 and TRBJ2-7; 8 bases line up with TRBD1. This CDR3 has 15 residues. Germline V CDR1 and CDR2: MGHDK, SYGVNS. CDR3 sequence: CAGSETGTGAYEQYF. CDR3 DNA sequence: TGTGCCGGCAGTGAGACGGGGACAGGAGCCTACGAGCAGTACTTC.

V is TRBV11-1 and J is TRBJ2-7; the D is unclear. CDR1 is SGHAT and CDR2 is FQDESV in the germline V gene (reference sequence). With 6 bases removed from V and 7 bases from J, the gap between germline ends came to 16 bases. The CDR3 is 13 residues long. The CDR3 reads CASSTGLMGEQYF. The DNA of the CDR3 is TGTGCCAGCAGTACGGGCCTCATGGGGGAGCAGTACTTC.

In this sample, this clonotype turned up once. A read error is possible here, since a much larger clone lies one base away. The chain has TRBV4-3 and TRBJ1-2, with 10 nucleotides matching TRBD1. With V trimmed by 4 bases and J by 7 bases, 12 bases remained unmatched. The CDR3 covers 16 residues. Germline V gives CDR1 LGHNA, CDR2 YSLEER. The CDR3 loop is CASSRDGTGVYSGYTF. CDR3 DNA: TGCGCCAGCAGCCGAGACGGGACAGGGGTCTATTCTGGCTACACCTTC.

The J gene is TRBJ1-4, the V gene TRBV29-1; D unresolved. V shed 4 bases and J shed 6 bases, with 9 bases lying between them. CDR1 and CDR2 from the germline V gene are SQVTM and ANQGSEA. This CDR3 region has 12 residues. DNA of the CDR3: TGCAGCGTTGGAGGGCTATATGAAAAACTGTTTTTT. Translation: CSVGGLYEKLFF.

J is TRBJ2-5 and V is TRBV2; 7 nucleotides agree with TRBD2. The CDR3 totals 15 residues. V lost 0 bases and J lost 2; bases outside the gene matches: 3. Per the germline V gene, CDR1 is SNHLY and CDR2 is FYNNEI. CDR3 in DNA: TGTGCCAGCAGTGAAGCGCTGGGGGGGCAAGAGACCCAGTACTTC. This codes for CASSEALGGQETQYF.

This clonotype was found a few times. The rearrangement joins TRBV4-1 to TRBJ2-3, with D uncertain. The V gene lost 1 base and the J gene lost 1 base, with 6 bases spanning the gap. Germline lookup yields CDR1 MGHRA and CDR2 YSYEKL. This CDR3 spans 14 amino acids. CDR3 sequence (DNA): TGCGCCAGCAGCCAAGCCCAGGGCACAGATACGCAGTATTTT. Translating gives CASSQAQGTDTQYF.

Notes on this clonotype: A clone one base away is much larger, so this may be a read error. The genes are TRBV4-2 and TRBJ1-5, with D possibly TRBD1 on 6 matching bases. The V end lost 0 bases, the J end lost 6 bases, and 12 bases lay between the germline ends. Germline CDR1 and CDR2: LGHNA and YNFKEQ. CDR3 length equals 15 residues. CDR3: CASSQDSSRGQPQHF. CDR3 nucleotide sequence: TGTGCCAGCAGCCAAGATTCCAGCAGGGGTCAGCCCCAGCATTTT.

The J gene is TRBJ2-3, the V gene TRBV5-1; no reliable D call. This CDR3 has 12 residues. CDR1 is SGHRS, CDR2 YFSETQ, per germline. V gave up 4 bases and J gave up 6 bases, with 9 bases separating them. The CDR3 nucleotides are TGCGCCAGCAGCCGGGCCCAGGATACGCAGTATTTT. Translated: CASSRAQDTQYF.

V gene TRBV2 combines with J gene TRBJ2-3; D is uncertain. Per the germline V gene, CDR1 is SNHLY and CDR2 is FYNNEI. This CDR3 comprises 10 residues. V was shortened by 11 bases and J by 3 bases, with 6 bases between the two germline ends. The CDR3 is CAVTTDTQYF. In DNA, the CDR3 is TGTGCCGTCACTACAGATACGCAGTATTTT.

This clonotype was counted a few times. The chain combines TRBV9 with TRBJ1-5; 10 positions match TRBD1. This CDR3 has 14 amino acids. Per the germline V gene, CDR1 is SGDLS and CDR2 is YYNGEE. The V and J ends lost 3 bases and 7 bases, in that order; junction bases with no gene match: 4. The CDR3 reads CASSDGQGGQPQHF. DNA of the CDR3: TGTGCCAGCAGCGACGGACAGGGGGGACAGCCCCAGCATTTT.

V is TRBV4-1 and J is TRBJ2-7; D not certain. CDR3 length equals 14 residues. The germline CDR1 and CDR2 sequences are MGHRA and YSYEKL. V gave up 0 bases and J gave up 4 bases, with 10 bases separating them. CDR3 DNA: TGCGCCAGCAGCCAAGAAGGCCCGTTATACGAGCAGTACTTC. Its translation is CASSQEGPLYEQYF.

The sample holds a few counts of this clonotype. V and J are TRBV4-2 and TRBJ1-6; weak D call: TRBD1 (5 bases). This CDR3 comprises 16 residues. V shed 1 base and J shed 7 bases, with 14 bases lying between them. The V gene's germline CDR1 is LGHNA and CDR2 YNFKEQ. The CDR3 spells CASSQVEGDGNSPLHF. CDR3 sequence (DNA): TGTGCCAGCAGCCAAGTGGAAGGGGATGGAAATTCACCCCTCCACTTT.

The chain carries TRBV29-1 and TRBJ2-7, with TRBD2 matching 7 bases. Per germline, CDR1 SQVTM and CDR2 ANQGSEA. The trim removed 0 bases at V and 12 bases at J, leaving 14 bases unmatched. The CDR3 contains 14 residues. CDR3 bases: TGCAGCGTTGAAGAGGACGCAGGGACGGGGGGACGGTACTTC. Amino acids: CSVEEDAGTGGRYF.

The DNA of the CDR3 is TGTGCCAGCAGTTCCTTCATAGCGGGGGGCCGCTCTGGGGCCAACGTCCTGACTTTC. Protein sequence: CASSSFIAGGRSGANVLTF. The chain links TRBV27 to TRBJ2-6; 10 bases are a match to TRBD2. Germline values: CDR1 MNHEY, CDR2 SMNVEV (reference sequence). This CDR3 spans 19 amino acids. J lost 0 bases, V lost 4 bases, and 9 bases had no gene match. Together with reference TRBV27 and TRBJ2-6, the CDR3 gives the full variable domain: EAQVTQNPRYLITVTGKKLTVTCSQNMNHEYMSWYRQDPGLGLRQIYYSMNVEVTDKGDVPEGYKVSRKEKRNFPLILESPSPNQTSLYFCASSSFIAGGRSGANVLTFGAGSRLTVL.

This chain uses TRBV3-1 with TRBJ2-3; no clear D gene. The CDR3 is 15 amino acids. V gave up 1 base and J gave up 13 bases, with 21 bases separating them. Germline V gives CDR1 LGHDT, CDR2 YNNKEL (reference sequence). The CDR3 here is CASSQAAQAGSKEYF. DNA for the CDR3: TGTGCCAGCAGCCAAGCTGCCCAAGCAGGATCTAAGGAGTATTTT.

V usage is TRBV2 and J usage is TRBJ1-5, with D perhaps matching TRBD1 (6 bases). Germline-derived CDR1 and CDR2 are SNHLY and FYNNEI. Trimming cost V 7 bases and J 1 base, with 11 bases left between them. CDR3 size: 14 residues. For the CDR3, the DNA is TGTGCCAGCACAGGGGAGGCGAGCAATCAGCCCCAGCATTTT. Encoded protein: CASTGEASNQPQHF.

The chain combines TRBV20-1 with TRBJ2-7, with a tentative D call TRBD2 (6 bases). The CDR3 is 13 amino acids. V lost 4 bases, J lost 4 bases, and 14 bases lay in between. Germline V gene data show CDR1 as DFQATT and CDR2 as SNEGSKA (reference sequence). The CDR3 DNA is TGCAGTGCTACGAGCGGGCAGCTATACGAGCAGTACTTC. This encodes CSATSGQLYEQYF.

This clonotype was detected many times. V is TRBV4-2 and J is TRBJ2-1; D is uncertain. Germline CDR1 reads LGHNA; CDR2 reads YNFKEQ. The CDR3 is 12 residues long. Trimming shortened V by 3 bases and J by 6 bases, and 6 bases separated the two germline ends. This chain's CDR3 is CASSQVSNEQFF. CDR3 DNA sequence: TGTGCCAGCAGCCAGGTGTCCAATGAGCAGTTCTTC.

The chain combines TRBV3-1 with TRBJ1-1; D gene ambiguous. The V end was cut by 2 bases, the J end by 1 base, with 8 bases between. CDR1 and CDR2 (germline): LGHDT, YNNKEL (reference sequence). The CDR3 contains 14 residues. The CDR3 here is CASSQKAQNTEAFF. The DNA of the CDR3 is TGTGCCAGCAGCCAAAAGGCACAGAACACTGAAGCTTTCTTT.

CDR3 bases: TGTGCCAGCATTACAGGGTTTACAGATACGCAGTATTTT. This codes for CASITGFTDTQYF. The chain joins TRBV27 to TRBJ2-3, with D perhaps matching TRBD1 (6 bases). Trimming took 7 bases from V and 3 from J, leaving 11 bases between them. This CDR3 spans 13 amino acids. Germline loops: CDR1 MNHEY, CDR2 SMNVEV (reference sequence).

The chain has TRBV5-1 and TRBJ2-3; D may be TRBD1 or TRBD2 (6 bases each). Germline CDR1 reads SGHRS; CDR2 reads YFSETQ. The CDR3 consists of 15 residues. Trimming left V 7 bases short and J 2 bases short, with 17 bases between. CDR3 protein: CASGFGGPITDTQYF. DNA for the CDR3: TGCGCCAGCGGGTTTGGGGGGCCGATCACAGATACGCAGTATTTT.

This clonotype was recorded a few times. The V call is TRBV12-3 or TRBV12-4, the J call TRBJ1-5; D not certain. V lost 6 bases and J lost 3, with 9 bases in between. The CDR3 extends over 13 amino acids. As DNA, the CDR3 is TGTGCCAGCAGGCAAACCTCCAATCAGCCCCAGCATTTT. Translation: CASRQTSNQPQHF.

The genes are TRBV12-3 or TRBV12-4 and TRBJ1-2, with D possibly matching TRBD1 (5 bases). The CDR3 loop spans 14 amino acids. V was shortened by 0 bases and J by 13 bases, with 18 bases between the two germline ends. CDR3 nucleotides: TGTGCCAGCAGTTTAGCGGGACCATCCAGCGGTCTCACCTTC. Translated: CASSLAGPSSGLTF.

J is TRBJ1-2 and V is TRBV24-1, with D unclear. Germline-derived CDR1 and CDR2 are KGHDR and SFDVKD. Trimming took 9 bases from V and 3 from J, leaving 13 bases between them. The CDR3 is 13 residues long. CDR3 region: CATVFGDYYGYTF. CDR3 nucleotides: TGTGCCACCGTTTTCGGGGATTACTATGGCTACACCTTC.

This sequence joins TRBV12-3 or TRBV12-4 and TRBJ1-2; D is uncertain. V was pared by 5 bases and J by 8 bases, with 12 bases between. This CDR3 has 12 residues. Here the CDR3 DNA reads TGTGCCAGCAGTCCCAGGACGGGCGGCTACACCTTC. It encodes CASSPRTGGYTF.

This rearrangement joins TRBV11-2 to TRBJ2-3, with 7 nucleotides matching TRBD2. The CDR3 has 15 residues. Germline assignment: CDR1 SGHAT and CDR2 FQNNGV. V was clipped by 4 bases and J by 3 bases; unmatched bases: 7. Here the CDR3 DNA reads TGTGCCAGCAGCTCAGCGGGGACTATTACAGATACGCAGTATTTT. Its translation is CASSSAGTITDTQYF.

The chain carries TRBV3-1 and TRBJ1-1; the match to TRBD1 covers 10 bases. V trimming: 3 bases; J trimming: 5 bases; junction bases outside the gene matches: 6. The CDR3 loop spans 15 amino acids. Germline V lookup: CDR1 LGHDT, CDR2 YNNKEL (reference sequence). The DNA for the CDR3 is TGTGCCAGCAGCCACAGACAGGGGGCAGGGACTGAAGCTTTCTTT. Translated: CASSHRQGAGTEAFF.

Concerning this clonotype: Germline is not matched at one junction end, which may reflect a read error. The rearrangement joins TRBV7-2 to TRBJ2-5, with D unclear. The J call may be incorrect, as the DNA end agrees better with TRBJ2-7. The CDR3 is 12 amino acids. Germline CDR1 is SGHTA and CDR2 is FQGNSA. The CDR3 region has the DNA TGTGTCAGCAGCTTTGGTATAGGCGAGCAGTACTTC. Translated: CVSSFGIGEQYF.